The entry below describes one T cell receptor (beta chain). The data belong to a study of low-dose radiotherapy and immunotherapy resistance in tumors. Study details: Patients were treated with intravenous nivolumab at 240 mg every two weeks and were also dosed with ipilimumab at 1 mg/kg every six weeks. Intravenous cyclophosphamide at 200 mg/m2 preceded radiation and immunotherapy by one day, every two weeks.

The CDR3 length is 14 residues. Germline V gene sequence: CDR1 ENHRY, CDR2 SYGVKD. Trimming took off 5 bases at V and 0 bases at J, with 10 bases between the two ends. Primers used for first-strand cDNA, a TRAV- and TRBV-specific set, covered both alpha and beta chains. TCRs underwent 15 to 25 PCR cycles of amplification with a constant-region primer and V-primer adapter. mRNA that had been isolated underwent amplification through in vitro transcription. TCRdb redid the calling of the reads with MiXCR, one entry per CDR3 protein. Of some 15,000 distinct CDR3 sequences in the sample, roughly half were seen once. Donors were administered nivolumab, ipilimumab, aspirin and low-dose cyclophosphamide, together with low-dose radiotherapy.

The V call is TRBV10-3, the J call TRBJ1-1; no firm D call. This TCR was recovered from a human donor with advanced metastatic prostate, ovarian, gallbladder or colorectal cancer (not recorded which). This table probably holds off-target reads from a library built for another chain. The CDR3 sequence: CAISSQNLNTEAFF. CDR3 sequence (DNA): TGTGCCATCAGTTCCCAAAACTTGAACACTGAAGCTTTCTTT.